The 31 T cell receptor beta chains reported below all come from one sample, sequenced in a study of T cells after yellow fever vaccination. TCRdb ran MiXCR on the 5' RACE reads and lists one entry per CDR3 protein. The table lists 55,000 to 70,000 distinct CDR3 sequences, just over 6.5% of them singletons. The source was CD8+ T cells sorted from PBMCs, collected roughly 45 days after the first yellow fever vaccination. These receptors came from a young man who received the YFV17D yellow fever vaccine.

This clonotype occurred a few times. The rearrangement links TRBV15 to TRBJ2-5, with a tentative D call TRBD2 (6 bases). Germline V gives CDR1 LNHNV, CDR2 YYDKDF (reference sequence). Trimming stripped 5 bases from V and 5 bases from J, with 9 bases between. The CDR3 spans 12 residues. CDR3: CATSPGLETQYF. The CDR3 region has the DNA TGTGCCACCAGCCCGGGACTTGAGACCCAGTACTTC.

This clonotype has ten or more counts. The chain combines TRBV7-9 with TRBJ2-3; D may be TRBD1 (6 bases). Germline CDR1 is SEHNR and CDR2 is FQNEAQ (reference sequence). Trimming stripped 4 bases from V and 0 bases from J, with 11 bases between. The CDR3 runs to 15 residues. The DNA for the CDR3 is TGTGCCAGCAGCTACGACAGGACTAGCACAGATACGCAGTATTTT. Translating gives CASSYDRTSTDTQYF.

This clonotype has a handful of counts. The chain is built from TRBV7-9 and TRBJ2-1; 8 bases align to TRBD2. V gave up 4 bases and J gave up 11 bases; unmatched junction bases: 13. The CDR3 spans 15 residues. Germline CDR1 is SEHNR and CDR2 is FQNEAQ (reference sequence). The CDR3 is CASSYPEGLGDQQFF. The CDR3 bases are TGTGCCAGCAGCTATCCCGAGGGACTAGGGGACCAGCAGTTCTTC.

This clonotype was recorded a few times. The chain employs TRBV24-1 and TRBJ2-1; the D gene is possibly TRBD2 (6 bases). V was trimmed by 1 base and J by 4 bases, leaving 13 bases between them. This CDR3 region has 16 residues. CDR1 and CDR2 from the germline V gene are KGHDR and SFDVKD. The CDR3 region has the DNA TGTGCCACCAGTGATTTCGCGGGGAAAAATTACAATGAGCAGTTCTTC. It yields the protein CATSDFAGKNYNEQFF.

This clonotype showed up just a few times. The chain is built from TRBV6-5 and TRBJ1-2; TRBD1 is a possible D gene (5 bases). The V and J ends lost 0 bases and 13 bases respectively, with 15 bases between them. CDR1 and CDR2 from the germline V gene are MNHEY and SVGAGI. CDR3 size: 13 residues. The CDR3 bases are TGTGCCAGCAGTTACTCTCGGGCGCGGGGGTGCACCTTC. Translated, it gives CASSYSRARGCTF.

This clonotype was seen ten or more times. The CDR3: CASGQGNEQYF. Here the CDR3 DNA reads TGCGCCAGTGGACAGGGGAACGAGCAGTACTTC. The chain joins TRBV4-1 to TRBJ2-7, with TRBD1 matching over 9 bases. Germline V gene lookup returns CDR1 MGHRA and CDR2 YSYEKL. CDR3 size: 11 residues. J lost 5 bases, V lost 9 bases, and 2 bases had no gene match.

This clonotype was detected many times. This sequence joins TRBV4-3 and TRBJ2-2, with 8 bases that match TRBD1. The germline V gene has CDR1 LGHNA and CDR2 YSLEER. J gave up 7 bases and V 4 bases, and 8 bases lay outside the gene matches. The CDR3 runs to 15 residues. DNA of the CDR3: TGCGCCAGCAGCCCGGTGTTCACAGGGGGCGGGGAGCTGTTTTTT. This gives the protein CASSPVFTGGGELFF.

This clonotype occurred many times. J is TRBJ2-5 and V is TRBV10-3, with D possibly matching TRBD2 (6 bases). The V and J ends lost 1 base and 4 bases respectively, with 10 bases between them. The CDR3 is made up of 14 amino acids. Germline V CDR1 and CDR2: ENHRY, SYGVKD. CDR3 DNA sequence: TGTGCCATCAGTGAGTGGAGGGTTTCAGAGACCCAGTACTTC. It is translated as CAISEWRVSETQYF.

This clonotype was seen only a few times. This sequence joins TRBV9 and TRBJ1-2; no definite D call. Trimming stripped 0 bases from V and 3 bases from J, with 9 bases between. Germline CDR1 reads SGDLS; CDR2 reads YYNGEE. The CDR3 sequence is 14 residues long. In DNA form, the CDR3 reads TGTGCCAGCAGCGTAGCGCAGGAAGACTATGGCTACACCTTC. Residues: CASSVAQEDYGYTF.

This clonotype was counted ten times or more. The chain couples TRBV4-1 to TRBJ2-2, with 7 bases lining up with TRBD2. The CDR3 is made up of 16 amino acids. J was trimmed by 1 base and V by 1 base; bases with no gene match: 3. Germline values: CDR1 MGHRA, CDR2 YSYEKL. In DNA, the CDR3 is TGCGCCAGCAGCCAAGGCGGCGGGAGGAACACCGGGGAGCTGTTTTTT. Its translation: CASSQGGGRNTGELFF.

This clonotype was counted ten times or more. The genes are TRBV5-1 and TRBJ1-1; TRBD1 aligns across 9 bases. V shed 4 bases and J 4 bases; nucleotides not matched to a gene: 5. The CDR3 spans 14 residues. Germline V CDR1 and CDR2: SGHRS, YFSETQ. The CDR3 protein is CASSLTGGGTEAFF. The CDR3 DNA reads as TGCGCCAGCAGCCTGACAGGGGGAGGCACTGAAGCTTTCTTT.

CDR3 in amino acids: CASSSGTEAQHF. DNA for the CDR3: TGTGCCAGCAGCTCAGGGACGGAGGCCCAGCATTTT. The chain recombines TRBV7-9 with TRBJ1-5; TRBD1 might be the D (5 bases). Germline V CDR1 and CDR2: SEHNR, FQNEAQ (reference sequence). The length of the CDR3 is 12 residues. Trimming took 4 bases from V and 11 from J, leaving 12 bases between them. The entire variable domain, with the rest obtained from reference TRBV7-9 and TRBJ1-5, is as follows: DTGVSQNPRHKITKRGQNVTFRCDPISEHNRLYWYRQTLGQGPEFLTYFQNEAQLEKSRLLSDRFSAERPKGSFSTLEIQRTEQGDSAMYLCASSSGTEAQHFGDGTRLSIL.

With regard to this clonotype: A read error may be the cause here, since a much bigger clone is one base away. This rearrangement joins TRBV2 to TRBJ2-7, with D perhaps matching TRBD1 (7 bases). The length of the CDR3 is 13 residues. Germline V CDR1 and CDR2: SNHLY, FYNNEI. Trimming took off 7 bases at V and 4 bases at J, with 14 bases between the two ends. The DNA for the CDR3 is TGTGCCAGCAACGCACAGGGGAGGTACGAGCAGTACTTC. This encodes CASNAQGRYEQYF. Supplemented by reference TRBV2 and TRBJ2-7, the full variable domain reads EPEVTQTPSHQVTQMGQEVILRCVPISNHLYFYWYRQILGQKVEFLVSFYNNEISEKSEIFDDQFSVERPDGSNFTLKIRSTKLEDSAMYFCASNAQGRYEQYFGPGTRLTVT.

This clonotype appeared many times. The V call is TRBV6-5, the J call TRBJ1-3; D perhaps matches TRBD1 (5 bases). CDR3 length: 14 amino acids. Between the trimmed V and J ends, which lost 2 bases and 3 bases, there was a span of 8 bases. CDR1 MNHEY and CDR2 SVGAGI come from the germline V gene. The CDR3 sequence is CASSYRQSGNTIYF. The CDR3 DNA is TGTGCCAGCAGTTACAGACAGAGTGGAAACACCATATATTTT.

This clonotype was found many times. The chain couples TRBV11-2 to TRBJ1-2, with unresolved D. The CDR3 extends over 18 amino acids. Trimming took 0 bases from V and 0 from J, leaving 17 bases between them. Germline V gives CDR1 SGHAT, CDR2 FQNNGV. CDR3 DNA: TGTGCCAGCAGCTTAGACTCCCTGGCCGCGCAGGCTAACTATGGCTACACCTTC. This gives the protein CASSLDSLAAQANYGYTF.

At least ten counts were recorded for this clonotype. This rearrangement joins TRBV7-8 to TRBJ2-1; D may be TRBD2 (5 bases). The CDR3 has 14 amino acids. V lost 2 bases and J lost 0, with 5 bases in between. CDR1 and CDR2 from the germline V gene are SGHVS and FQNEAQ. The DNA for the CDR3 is TGTGCCAGCAGCTTACTAGCCTCCTACAATGAGCAGTTCTTC. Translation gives CASSLLASYNEQFF. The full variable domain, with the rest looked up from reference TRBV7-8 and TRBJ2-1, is GAGVSQSPRYKVAKRGQDVALRCDPISGHVSLFWYQQALGQGPEFLTYFQNEAQLDKSGLPSDRFFAERPEGSVSTLKIQRTQQEDSAVYLCASSLLASYNEQFFGPGTRLTVL.

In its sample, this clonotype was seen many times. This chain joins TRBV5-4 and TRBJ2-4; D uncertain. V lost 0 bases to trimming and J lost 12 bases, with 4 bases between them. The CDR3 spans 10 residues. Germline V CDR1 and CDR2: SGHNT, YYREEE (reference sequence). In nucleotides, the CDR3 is TGTGCCAGCAGCTTGGGTCCTCAGTACTTC. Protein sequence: CASSLGPQYF.

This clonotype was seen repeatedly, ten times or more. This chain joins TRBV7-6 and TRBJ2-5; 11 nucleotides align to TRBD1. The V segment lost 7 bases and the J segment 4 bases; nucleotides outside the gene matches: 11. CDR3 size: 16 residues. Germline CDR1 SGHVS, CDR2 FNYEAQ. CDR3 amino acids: CASTLGQGASGETQYF. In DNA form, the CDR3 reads TGTGCCAGCACCCTCGGACAGGGGGCTAGTGGAGAGACCCAGTACTTC.

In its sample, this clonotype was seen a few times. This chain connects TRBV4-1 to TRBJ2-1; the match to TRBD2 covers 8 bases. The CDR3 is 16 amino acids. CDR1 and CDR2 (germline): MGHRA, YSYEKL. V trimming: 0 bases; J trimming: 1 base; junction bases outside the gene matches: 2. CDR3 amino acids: CASSQERGGSYNEQFF. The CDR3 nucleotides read TGCGCCAGCAGCCAAGAACGGGGGGGATCCTACAATGAGCAGTTCTTC.

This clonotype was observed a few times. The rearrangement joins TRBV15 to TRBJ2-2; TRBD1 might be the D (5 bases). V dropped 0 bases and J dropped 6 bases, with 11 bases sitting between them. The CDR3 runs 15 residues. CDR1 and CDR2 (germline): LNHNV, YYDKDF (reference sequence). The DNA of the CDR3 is TGTGCCACCAGCAGAGATTTCAGGGCAGCCGGGGAGCTGTTTTTT. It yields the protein CATSRDFRAAGELFF.

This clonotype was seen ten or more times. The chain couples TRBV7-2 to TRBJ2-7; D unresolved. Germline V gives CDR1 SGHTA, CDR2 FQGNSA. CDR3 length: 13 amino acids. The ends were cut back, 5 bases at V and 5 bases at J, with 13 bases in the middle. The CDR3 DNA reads TGTGCCAGCAGCCCCCAACATTCCCACGAGCAGTACGTC. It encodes CASSPQHSHEQYV.

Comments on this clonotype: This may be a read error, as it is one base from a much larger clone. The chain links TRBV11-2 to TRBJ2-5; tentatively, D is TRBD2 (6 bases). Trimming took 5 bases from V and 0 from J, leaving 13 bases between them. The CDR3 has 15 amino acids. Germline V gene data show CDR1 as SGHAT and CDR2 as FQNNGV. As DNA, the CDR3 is TGTGCCAGCAGCCTCGGACTACATTACCAAGAGACCCAGTACTTC. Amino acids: CASSLGLHYQETQYF.

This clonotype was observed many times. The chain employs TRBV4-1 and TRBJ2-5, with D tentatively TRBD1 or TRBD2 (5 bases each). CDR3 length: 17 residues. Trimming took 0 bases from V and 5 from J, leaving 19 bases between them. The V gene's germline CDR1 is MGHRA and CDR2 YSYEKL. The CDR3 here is CASSQDDPRGDAETQYF. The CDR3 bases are TGCGCCAGCAGCCAAGACGACCCGAGGGGTGATGCGGAGACCCAGTACTTC.

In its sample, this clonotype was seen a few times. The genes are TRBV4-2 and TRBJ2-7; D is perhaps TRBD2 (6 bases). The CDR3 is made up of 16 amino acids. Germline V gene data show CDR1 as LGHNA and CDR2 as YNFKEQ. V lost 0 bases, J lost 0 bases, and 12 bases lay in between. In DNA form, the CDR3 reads TGTGCCAGCAGCCAAGAGGAAGCGGGCGGCTCCTACGAGCAGTACTTC. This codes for CASSQEEAGGSYEQYF.

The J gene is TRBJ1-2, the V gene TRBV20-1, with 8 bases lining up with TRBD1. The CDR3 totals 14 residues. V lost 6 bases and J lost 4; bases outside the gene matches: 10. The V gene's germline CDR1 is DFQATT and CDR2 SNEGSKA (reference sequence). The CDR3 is CSAKRADRAYGYTF. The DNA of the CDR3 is TGCAGTGCCAAGAGAGCGGACAGGGCCTATGGCTACACCTTC.

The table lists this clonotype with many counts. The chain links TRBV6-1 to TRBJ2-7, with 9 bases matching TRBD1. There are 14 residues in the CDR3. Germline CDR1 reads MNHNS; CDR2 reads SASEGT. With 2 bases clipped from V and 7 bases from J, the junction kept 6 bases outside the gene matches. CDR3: CASSETGGGREQYF. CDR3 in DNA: TGTGCCAGCAGTGAAACAGGGGGCGGAAGGGAGCAGTACTTC.

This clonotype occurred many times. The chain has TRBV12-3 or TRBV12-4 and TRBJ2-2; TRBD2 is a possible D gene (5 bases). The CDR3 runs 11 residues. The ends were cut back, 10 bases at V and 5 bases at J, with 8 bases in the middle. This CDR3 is CAILETGELFF. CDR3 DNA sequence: TGTGCCATACTAGAGACCGGGGAGCTGTTTTTT.

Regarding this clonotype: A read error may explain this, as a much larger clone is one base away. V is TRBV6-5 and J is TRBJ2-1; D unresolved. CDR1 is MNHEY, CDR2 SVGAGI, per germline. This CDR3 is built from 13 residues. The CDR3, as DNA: TGTGCCAGCAGTTTGTTAGCTTTCAATGAGCGGTTCTTC. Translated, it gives CASSLLAFNERFF.

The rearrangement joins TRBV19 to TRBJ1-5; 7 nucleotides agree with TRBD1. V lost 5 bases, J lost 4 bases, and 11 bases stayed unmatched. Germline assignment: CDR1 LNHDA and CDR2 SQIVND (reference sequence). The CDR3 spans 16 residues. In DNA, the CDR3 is TGTGCCAGTAGTCCAGGTGGGACAGCCATTAATCAGCCCCAGCATTTT. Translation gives CASSPGGTAINQPQHF.

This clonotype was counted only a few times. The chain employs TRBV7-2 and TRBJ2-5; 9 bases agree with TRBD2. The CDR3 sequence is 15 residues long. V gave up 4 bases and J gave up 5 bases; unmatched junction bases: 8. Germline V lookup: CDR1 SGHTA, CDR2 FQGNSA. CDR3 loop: CASSSGGGGAETQYF. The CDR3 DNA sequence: TGTGCCAGCAGCTCGGGCGGGGGGGGAGCCGAGACCCAGTACTTC.

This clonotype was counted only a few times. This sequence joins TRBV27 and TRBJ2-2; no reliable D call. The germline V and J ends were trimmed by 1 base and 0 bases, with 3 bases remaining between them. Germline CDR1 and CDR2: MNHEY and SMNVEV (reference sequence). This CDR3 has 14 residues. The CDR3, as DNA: TGTGCCAGCAGTTTATGGCCGAACACCGGGGAGCTGTTTTTT. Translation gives CASSLWPNTGELFF.